These 10 T cell receptor beta chains share one sample of origin, sequenced in a study of a mutant IDH1 vaccine in newly diagnosed glioma. Time point of the sample: baseline, week 1 (first vaccination visit). As to treatment: pre-vaccination baseline after standard-of-care therapy. This table comes from immunoSEQ multiplex PCR, and its TCRdb copy is limited to in-frame clones, with some not included. This table has roughly 21,000 clones, about 85% appearing once. This specimen consisted of PBMCs, obtained from a glioma patient treated with radiotherapy, temozolomide or both. The source of these receptors is a man aged 35 to 55 with glioma.

This clone showed up just once. The CDR3, as DNA: TGTGCCATCAGCTCAACAGGGCTGCAAACTAATGAAAAACTGTTTTTT. This encodes CAISSTGLQTNEKLFF. This chain connects TRBV10-3 to TRBJ1-4; perhaps TRBD1 as D (6 bases). There are 16 residues in the CDR3. Per germline, CDR1 ENHRY and CDR2 SYGVKD. V shed 6 bases and J shed 1 base, with 15 bases lying between them.

J is TRBJ2-1 and V is TRBV6-4, with 10 bases matching TRBD2. There are 15 residues in the CDR3. Germline CDR1 and CDR2: MRHNA and SNTAGT. V lost 3 bases and J lost 1; bases outside the gene matches: 0. In DNA form, the CDR3 reads TGTGCCAGCAGTGAACTAGCGGGGTCCTACAATGAGCAGTTCTTC. Residues: CASSELAGSYNEQFF.

The genes are TRBV7-2 and TRBJ1-1, with a possible D match to TRBD1 (5 bases). Germline V gene lookup returns CDR1 SGHTA and CDR2 FQGNSA. Deletions cut 1 base from V and 5 bases from J, with 11 bases between. The CDR3 covers 14 residues. The CDR3 here is CASSLEGVGTEAFF. CDR3 sequence (DNA): TGTGCCAGCAGCTTAGAAGGGGTCGGGACTGAAGCTTTCTTT.

This clone was detected a few times. The chain recombines TRBV7-2 with TRBJ1-2; D is possibly TRBD1 (6 bases). This CDR3 spans 12 amino acids. The V and J ends lost 4 bases and 5 bases respectively, with 8 bases between them. From germline, CDR1 is SGHTA and CDR2 FQGNSA. The CDR3 DNA reads as TGTGCCAGCAGCTCAGGACAGTATGGCTACACCTTC. It yields the protein CASSSGQYGYTF.

This chain links TRBV7-8 with TRBJ2-1; 14 bases are a match to TRBD2. The V gene's germline CDR1 is SGHVS and CDR2 FQNEAQ. V was clipped by 4 bases and J by 6 bases; unmatched bases: 5. The CDR3 is made up of 16 amino acids. CDR3 DNA sequence: TGTGCCAGCAGCTCCCCGACTAGCGGGAGGGCCAATGAGCAGTTCTTC. Translated, it gives CASSSPTSGRANEQFF.

The chain employs TRBV30 and TRBJ2-6, with D maybe TRBD1 (6 bases). V lost 4 bases and J lost 0, with 10 bases in between. The CDR3 extends over 15 amino acids. The V gene's germline CDR1 is GTSNPN and CDR2 SVGIG (reference sequence). CDR3 sequence (DNA): TGTGCCTGGAAAAGGGGGAGCTCTGGGGCCAACGTCCTGACTTTC. Translating it yields CAWKRGSSGANVLTF.

The chain joins TRBV6-1 to TRBJ2-7; 7 bases match TRBD1. V shed 3 bases, J shed 1 base, and the junction held 15 bases outside the gene matches. The CDR3 runs 18 residues. Germline V gene data show CDR1 as MNHNS and CDR2 as SASEGT. CDR3 bases: TGTGCCAGCAGTGACCCGGGACAGAGGAGGTTTAGATCCTACGAGCAGTACTTC. Residues: CASSDPGQRRFRSYEQYF.

The gene calls are TRBV6-1 and TRBJ1-5, with D hard to call. Germline loops: CDR1 MNHNS, CDR2 SASEGT. The ends were cut back, 6 bases at V and 3 bases at J, with 9 bases in the middle. This CDR3 has 13 amino acids. The CDR3 here is CASSPGYNQPQHF. DNA of the CDR3: TGTGCCAGCAGCCCGGGATACAATCAGCCCCAGCATTTT.

The V and J genes are TRBV27 and TRBJ2-5; D perhaps matches TRBD2 (5 bases). CDR3 length: 13 residues. In germline, CDR1 is MNHEY, CDR2 SMNVEV (reference sequence). The V gene lost 4 bases and the J gene lost 7 bases, with 13 bases spanning the gap. CDR3 in DNA: TGTGCCAGCAGTTCAGGACCGGGAAGGACCCAGTACTTC. Encoded protein: CASSSGPGRTQYF.

This chain uses TRBV2 with TRBJ1-5; tentatively, D is TRBD1 (5 bases). The CDR3 spans 17 residues. V lost 1 base and J lost 3, with 16 bases in between. CDR1 and CDR2 (germline): SNHLY, FYNNEI. Here the CDR3 DNA reads TGTGCCAGCAGTGAAGATGGGACCATCGGGAACAATCAGCCCCAGCATTTT. Translation: CASSEDGTIGNNQPQHF.